This entry lists 19 T cell receptor beta chains sequenced from one sample in a study of cytomegalovirus exposure and HLA in healthy donors (dated by TCRdb to the late 2010s). The library was made by the immunoSEQ multiplex PCR assay. For the multiplex PCR, a mixture combining 60 forward primers for TCR Vbeta segments and 13 reverse primers for TCR Jbeta segments was used. The table comes from immuneACCESS by way of TCRdb, which keeps in-frame sequences with V and J called. Part of the clones is missing from these tables; in studies checked, under half for an unresolved V gene and the rest for unknown reasons. The sample table shows about 150,000 clones, and 60% to 80% are seen once. Around 14% of the sample is taken by the ten largest. The sequenced sample consisted of PBMCs. These receptors were taken from a woman in her 40s in good health and CMV-seronegative.

The chain is built from TRBV4-2 and TRBJ1-4, with D unresolved. CDR3 size: 15 residues. V was pared by 0 bases and J by 4 bases, with 9 bases between. Germline V gene data show CDR1 as LGHNA and CDR2 as YNFKEQ. CDR3 coding DNA: TGTGCCAGCAGCCAAGATCCGGGAAATAATGAAAAACTGTTTTTT. This translates into CASSQDPGNNEKLFF.

The rearrangement uses TRBV15 and TRBJ2-7, with TRBD1 matching 8 bases. The germline V gene encodes CDR1 LNHNV and CDR2 YYDKDF (reference sequence). The CDR3 sequence is 13 residues long. The V segment lost 7 bases and the J segment 5 bases; nucleotides outside the gene matches: 7. CDR3: CATMLDRGHEQYF. The DNA for the CDR3 is TGTGCCACCATGCTCGACAGGGGCCACGAGCAGTACTTC.

The genes are TRBV9 and TRBJ1-1; no firm D call. CDR1 and CDR2 from the germline V gene are SGDLS and YYNGEE. CDR3 length equals 15 residues. V was cut by 5 bases and J by 3 bases, with 17 bases left in between. The CDR3 DNA follows: TGTGCCAGCAGGGCGGGATGGGGTATCGACACTGAAGCTTTCTTT. It encodes CASRAGWGIDTEAFF.

The V and J genes are TRBV5-1 and TRBJ2-5; the match to TRBD2 covers 14 bases. Germline-derived CDR1 and CDR2 are SGHRS and YFSETQ. V was pared by 4 bases and J by 2 bases, with 4 bases of the junction left unmatched. The CDR3 length is 16 residues. DNA of the CDR3: TGCGCCAGCAGCCGGACTAGCGGGGGGCTACAAGAGACCCAGTACTTC. Protein sequence: CASSRTSGGLQETQYF.

The chain combines TRBV7-9 with TRBJ1-5, with 7 bases identical to TRBD1. The J segment lost 2 bases and the V segment lost 4 bases, leaving 14 bases of the junction unmatched. CDR1 and CDR2 (germline): SEHNR, FQNEAQ (reference sequence). The CDR3 sequence is 18 residues long. The CDR3 bases are TGTGCCAGCAGCTCTACAGGGGTGGCGCGGGGCGGCAATCAGCCCCAGCATTTT. Translated: CASSSTGVARGGNQPQHF.

The chain couples TRBV6-1 to TRBJ1-5, with D unresolved. The V gene lost 8 bases and the J gene lost 0 bases, with 8 bases spanning the gap. The CDR3 runs 13 residues. Germline V gene sequence: CDR1 MNHNS, CDR2 SASEGT. The CDR3 loop reads CASSRGSNQPQHF. CDR3 sequence (DNA): TGTGCCAGCTCCCGGGGTAGCAATCAGCCCCAGCATTTT.

The rearrangement uses TRBV4-3 and TRBJ1-5, with no clear D. The CDR3 totals 18 residues. Germline-derived CDR1 and CDR2 are LGHNA and YSLEER. The germline V and J ends were trimmed by 0 bases and 2 bases, with 17 bases remaining between them. CDR3 DNA sequence: TGCGCCAGCAGCCAAGACCCTTCGGGAAGCTCAGGCAATCAGCCCCAGCATTTT. It translates to CASSQDPSGSSGNQPQHF.

This sequence joins TRBV5-1 and TRBJ2-1; D unclear. Germline V gives CDR1 SGHRS, CDR2 YFSETQ. Trimming removed 0 bases at V and 6 bases at J, with 7 bases between. The CDR3 runs 13 residues. The CDR3 bases are TGCGCCAGCAGCTTGGCCTGGGCCAATGAGCAGTTCTTC. Its protein is CASSLAWANEQFF.

The chain links TRBV11-3 to TRBJ2-7, with D tentatively TRBD1 (6 bases). From germline, CDR1 is SGHNT and CDR2 YENEEA. This CDR3 is 13 amino acids long. V lost 0 bases and J lost 7, with 10 bases in between. For the CDR3, the DNA is TGTGCCAGCAGCTTAGACAGGGGTGAGGAGCAGTACTTC. This encodes CASSLDRGEEQYF.

This clone was seen only a few times. The chain couples TRBV7-2 to TRBJ2-7; the match to TRBD1 covers 8 bases. Trimming took 5 bases from V and 5 from J; bases not matched to a gene: 8. Germline V gene lookup returns CDR1 SGHTA and CDR2 FQGNSA. This CDR3 has 14 residues. In nucleotides, the CDR3 is TGTGCCAGCAGCATATACAGGGGGTACAACGAGCAGTACTTC. Its translation is CASSIYRGYNEQYF.

The rearrangement joins TRBV4-3 to TRBJ1-1; D is unclear. V was clipped by 3 bases and J by 1 base, with 9 bases between them. CDR1 and CDR2 from the germline V gene are LGHNA and YSLEER. CDR3 size: 14 residues. In DNA, the CDR3 is TGCGCCAGCAGCCACAGTAACAGGAACACTGAAGCTTTCTTT. This gives the protein CASSHSNRNTEAFF.

This clone has more than one count but fewer than ten. The sample holds other DNA sequences that translate to the same CDR3. The rearrangement uses TRBV5-1 and TRBJ2-1; TRBD2 agrees at 12 bases. Germline CDR1 and CDR2: SGHRS and YFSETQ. With 0 bases clipped from V and 7 bases from J, the junction kept 2 bases outside the gene matches. The length of the CDR3 is 15 residues. DNA for the CDR3: TGCGCCAGCAGCTTGGAACTAGCGGGGGGTAATGAGCAGTTCTTC. It yields the protein CASSLELAGGNEQFF.

The chain recombines TRBV4-3 with TRBJ2-7; 8 bases line up with TRBD2. V dropped 3 bases and J dropped 7; count of bases not matched to a gene: 11. There are 15 residues in the CDR3. Germline values: CDR1 LGHNA, CDR2 YSLEER. CDR3 in DNA: TGCGCCAGCAGCCATGCGGGACTAGGGGATGGAGAGCAGTACTTC. Its protein is CASSHAGLGDGEQYF.

This chain uses TRBV9 with TRBJ2-5; 9 nucleotides line up with TRBD2. J was trimmed by 5 bases and V by 4 bases; bases with no gene match: 9. The CDR3 runs 15 residues. Germline-derived CDR1 and CDR2 are SGDLS and YYNGEE. The CDR3 loop reads CASSPIAGVGETQYF. The CDR3 nucleotides are TGTGCCAGCAGCCCCATAGCGGGAGTCGGTGAGACCCAGTACTTC.

The chain has TRBV19 and TRBJ2-3; 8 bases agree with TRBD1. Trimming took 9 bases from V and 9 from J; bases not matched to a gene: 5. The CDR3 contains 11 residues. Germline V gives CDR1 LNHDA, CDR2 SQIVND (reference sequence). Written as DNA, the CDR3 is TGTGCCAGCCTACAGGGGGACACGCAGTATTTT. Its protein is CASLQGDTQYF. The entire variable domain, with the rest obtained from reference TRBV19 and TRBJ2-3, is as follows: DGGITQSPKYLFRKEGQNVTLSCEQNLNHDAMYWYRQDPGQGLRLIYYSQIVNDFQKGDIAEGYSVSREKKESFPLTVTSAQKNPTAFYLCASLQGDTQYFGPGTRLTVL.

The chain recombines TRBV9 with TRBJ2-2; no definite D call. The germline gives CDR1 SGDLS, CDR2 YYNGEE. This CDR3 comprises 14 residues. Trimming shortened V by 3 bases and J by 3 bases, and 9 bases separated the two germline ends. As DNA, the CDR3 is TGTGCCAGCAGCGCCCCAGTTTACACCGGGGAGCTGTTTTTT. Translation: CASSAPVYTGELFF.

This clone was picked up one time. The chain carries TRBV14 and TRBJ2-5, with 7 nucleotides matching TRBD1. V lost 4 bases to trimming and J lost 1 base; unmatched junction nucleotides: 12. The CDR3 has 17 amino acids. CDR1 is SGHDN and CDR2 is FVKESK in the germline V gene. The CDR3 coding sequence is TGTGCCAGCAGCCGGATCCGGGACAGAAAACCCCAAGAGACCCAGTACTTC. Protein product: CASSRIRDRKPQETQYF.

The V call is TRBV9, the J call TRBJ2-1; weak D call: TRBD2 (5 bases). Germline CDR1 reads SGDLS; CDR2 reads YYNGEE. V lost 4 bases to trimming and J lost 10 bases, with 21 bases between them. The CDR3 covers 15 residues. DNA for the CDR3: TGTGCCAGCAGCCCTAGCTTGGGGAGCGGTGGGGAGCAGTTCTTC. Its translation: CASSPSLGSGGEQFF.

This rearrangement joins TRBV7-8 to TRBJ2-1; 9 nucleotides align to TRBD2. The CDR3 totals 20 residues. Germline V gene lookup returns CDR1 SGHVS and CDR2 FQNEAQ. V gave up 4 bases and J gave up 1 base; unmatched junction bases: 17. CDR3 coding DNA: TGTGCCAGCAGCTCACGGACCTCCCTTTGGCGGGAGGGTTCCTACAATGAGCAGTTCTTC. This sequence encodes CASSSRTSLWREGSYNEQFF.